This T cell receptor (beta chain) was recorded in a study of blood T cell repertoires in COVID-19. As for the study in general: Samples of COVID-19 (acute and convalescent) were obtained from the United States, Italy and Spain. T cells, B-cell-depleted T cells, or PBMCs supplied cDNA or gDNA.

As handled by the study authors: Amplification with reference gene primers provided the estimates of nucleated cell counts. Sequencing was performed with immunoSEQ multiplex PCR; in TCRdb, only in-frame clones are kept and a portion is missing. V and J calls plus clone size are reproduced from that table; the DNA served to infer D and trimming. The top ten clones hold about 4.2% of a sample with fewer than 150,000 clones, 80% to 85% of them seen once. V lost 6 bases and J lost 2, with 13 bases in between. CDR1 and CDR2 (germline): LGHDT, YNNKEL (reference sequence). This CDR3 is 14 amino acids long. The source of this sequence is a woman older than 75 with acute or convalescent COVID-19. V gene TRBV3-1 (or the pseudogene TRBV3-2) combines with J gene TRBJ1-1, with D possibly being TRBD1 (6 bases). The sequenced sample consisted of peripheral blood. CDR3 in amino acids: CASSLGTPNTEAFF. Here the CDR3 DNA reads TGTGCCAGCAGTCTTGGGACACCTAACACTGAAGCTTTCTTT.